The next 29 T cell receptor beta chains were all read from a single sample in a study of cytomegalovirus exposure and HLA in healthy donors. A multiplex PCR was run with 60 Vbeta primers and 13 Jbeta primers. Libraries were prepared by immunoSEQ multiplex PCR; TCRdb keeps only in-frame clonotypes and omits some of them. Of roughly 100,000 clones listed, 69% were seen once; the top ten hold approximately 3%. Sequenced sample: PBMCs. Receptor source: a man younger than 45 in good health and CMV-seronegative.

This rearrangement joins TRBV7-9 to TRBJ2-5; 7 nucleotides align to TRBD1. The CDR3 totals 14 residues. The V gene end was trimmed by 7 bases and the J gene end by 2 bases; junction bases not matched to a gene: 7. The germline CDR1 and CDR2 sequences are SEHNR and FQNEAQ (reference sequence). In nucleotides, the CDR3 is TGTGCCAGCATCAGGACAGGAGCGCAAGAGACCCAGTACTTC. It codes for CASIRTGAQETQYF.

The chain has TRBV15 and TRBJ2-1; TRBD1 matches 8 bases. CDR3 size: 15 residues. Trimming at V came to 3 bases and at J to 8 bases, leaving 9 bases not matched to a gene. Germline assignment: CDR1 LNHNV and CDR2 YYDKDF (reference sequence). The DNA of the CDR3 is TGTGCCACCAGCAGGACAGGGGAAGCTGTCGATGAGCAGTTCTTC. This encodes CATSRTGEAVDEQFF.

The rearrangement links TRBV28 to TRBJ2-7; 7 bases line up with TRBD1. Germline CDR1 is MDHEN and CDR2 is SYDVKM. CDR3 size: 15 residues. The V segment lost 0 bases and the J segment 5 bases; nucleotides outside the gene matches: 7. Written as DNA, the CDR3 is TGTGCCAGCAGTTTATGGACAGGGCGAAGGAACGAGCAGTACTTC. Its translation: CASSLWTGRRNEQYF.

V usage is TRBV29-1 and J usage is TRBJ2-1; a possible D gene is TRBD1 (5 bases). Germline V lookup: CDR1 SQVTM, CDR2 ANQGSEA. This CDR3 region has 14 residues. Deletions cut 4 bases from V and 0 bases from J, with 10 bases between. This chain's CDR3 is CSVVGRSSYNEQFF. The DNA of the CDR3 is TGCAGCGTTGTGGGGCGGAGCTCCTACAATGAGCAGTTCTTC.

The rearrangement uses TRBV11-2 and TRBJ1-1; D might be TRBD1 (6 bases). The V end lost 1 base, the J end lost 0 bases, and 12 bases lay between the germline ends. This CDR3 has 16 residues. Germline-derived CDR1 and CDR2 are SGHAT and FQNNGV. CDR3 protein: CASSLVRGTMNTEAFF. The CDR3 nucleotides read TGTGCCAGCAGCTTAGTGAGGGGGACGATGAACACTGAAGCTTTCTTT.

The genes are TRBV14 and TRBJ2-5; D gene ambiguous. V dropped 0 bases and J dropped 1 base, with 12 bases sitting between them. The CDR3 consists of 16 residues. Germline-derived CDR1 and CDR2 are SGHDN and FVKESK. The CDR3 DNA follows: TGTGCCAGCAGCCAAGAAAAAGGCACAGTCCAAGAGACCCAGTACTTC. Amino acid sequence: CASSQEKGTVQETQYF.

The chain carries TRBV27 and TRBJ2-2; weak D call: TRBD1 (6 bases). The germline V gene has CDR1 MNHEY and CDR2 SMNVEV (reference sequence). The CDR3 consists of 16 residues. V was clipped by 4 bases and J by 4 bases, with 16 bases between them. The CDR3: CASSSTRLTGTGELFF. CDR3 bases: TGTGCCAGCAGTTCCACGAGGCTGACAGGCACCGGGGAGCTGTTTTTT.

The chain recombines TRBV11-3 with TRBJ2-5, with 9 bases that match TRBD1. Per the germline V gene, CDR1 is SGHNT and CDR2 is YENEEA. This CDR3 is 15 amino acids long. The V segment lost 5 bases and the J segment 4 bases; nucleotides outside the gene matches: 8. The CDR3 loop reads CASSQQGAMGETQYF. The CDR3 nucleotides are TGTGCCAGCAGCCAACAGGGGGCGATGGGAGAGACCCAGTACTTC.

V is TRBV7-9 and J is TRBJ2-3; TRBD1 agrees at 7 bases. The CDR3 covers 15 residues. The germline gives CDR1 SEHNR, CDR2 FQNEAQ (reference sequence). V shed 1 base and J 4 bases; nucleotides not matched to a gene: 5. CDR3 in amino acids: CASSLVVTGADTQYF. CDR3 nucleotide sequence: TGTGCCAGCAGCTTAGTTGTTACAGGGGCAGATACGCAGTATTTT. The whole variable domain, remainder taken from reference TRBV7-9 and TRBJ2-3, is DTGVSQNPRHKITKRGQNVTFRCDPISEHNRLYWYRQTLGQGPEFLTYFQNEAQLEKSRLLSDRFSAERPKGSFSTLEIQRTEQGDSAMYLCASSLVVTGADTQYFGPGTRLTVL.

With respect to this clone: At one end the junction does not follow the germline gene, possibly because of a read error. V gene TRBV7-7 combines with J gene TRBJ2-6, with 8 bases fitting TRBD1. Germline V gene data show CDR1 as SSHAT and CDR2 as FNYEAQ (reference sequence). This CDR3 is built from 16 residues. CDR3 amino acids: CASSLGTGGGANGLTF. In DNA form, the CDR3 reads TGTGCTAGCAGCTTAGGGACAGGCGGTGGGGCCAACGGCCTGACTTTC.

The chain is built from TRBV11-2 and TRBJ1-2, with D tentatively TRBD1 (5 bases). Trimming left V 3 bases short and J 6 bases short, with 14 bases between. This CDR3 has 14 residues. Germline V CDR1 and CDR2: SGHAT, FQNNGV. Written as DNA, the CDR3 is TGTGCCAGCAGCTTCGCAGGGTCTCGGAATGGCTACACCTTC. Translated: CASSFAGSRNGYTF.

The chain has TRBV11-3 and TRBJ2-3; D might be TRBD1 (6 bases). Germline V gene lookup returns CDR1 SGHNT and CDR2 YENEEA. Trimming left V 5 bases short and J 2 bases short, with 14 bases between. This CDR3 has 15 amino acids. CDR3 DNA sequence: TGTGCCAGCAGCCCCACTTGGACAGTCACAGATACGCAGTATTTT. This codes for CASSPTWTVTDTQYF. The complete variable domain, with remaining parts taken from reference TRBV11-3 and TRBJ2-3, reads EAGVVQSPRYKIIEKKQPVAFWCNPISGHNTLYWYLQNLGQGPELLIRYENEEAVDDSQLPKDRFSAERLKGVDSTLKIQPAELGDSAVYLCASSPTWTVTDTQYFGPGTRLTVL.

The V gene is TRBV28, the J gene TRBJ2-4; 9 nucleotides agree with TRBD2. V dropped 3 bases and J dropped 0; count of bases not matched to a gene: 15. The germline V gene has CDR1 MDHEN and CDR2 SYDVKM. This CDR3 spans 20 amino acids. The CDR3 DNA follows: TGTGCCAGCAGTTTGCCCCAAATGACCAGCGGGAGGATAGCCAAAAACATTCAGTACTTC. Protein product: CASSLPQMTSGRIAKNIQYF. The full variable domain, its missing parts supplied by reference TRBV28 and TRBJ2-4, is DVKVTQSSRYLVKRTGEKVFLECVQDMDHENMFWYRQDPGLGLRLIYFSYDVKMKEKGDIPEGYSVSREKKERFSLILESASTNQTSMYLCASSLPQMTSGRIAKNIQYFGAGTRLSVL.

As to this clone: An end of the junction does not agree with germline; a read error may underlie this. The rearrangement links TRBV7-9 to TRBJ2-4; 8 nucleotides align to TRBD1. This CDR3 is built from 11 residues. The germline CDR1 and CDR2 sequences are SEHNR and FQNEAQ (reference sequence). CDR3 sequence reads: CASSMRQGMAF. CDR3 sequence (DNA): TGTGCCAGCAGCATGAGACAGGGGATGGCCTTC. The full variable domain, completed using reference TRBV7-9 and TRBJ2-4, is DTGVSQNPRHKITKRGQNVTFRCDPISEHNRLYWYRQTLGQGPEFLTYFQNEAQLEKSRLLSDRFSAERPKGSFSTLEIQRTEQGDSAMYLCASSMRQGMAFGAGTRLSVL.

The chain is built from TRBV5-1 and TRBJ2-1, with 7 bases matching TRBD1. After removal of 4 bases from V and 5 bases from J, the junction contained 3 bases not matched to a gene. From germline, CDR1 is SGHRS and CDR2 YFSETQ. The CDR3 has 13 residues. The CDR3 loop is CASSRTGDNEQFF. The CDR3 region has the DNA TGCGCCAGCAGCCGCACAGGGGACAATGAGCAGTTCTTC.

The rearrangement joins TRBV19 to TRBJ1-1; D is undetermined. Germline V gene data show CDR1 as LNHDA and CDR2 as SQIVND (reference sequence). The CDR3 consists of 13 residues. V was cut by 3 bases and J by 3 bases, with 8 bases left in between. DNA for the CDR3: TGTGCCAGTAGTATGGTAGCGGACACTGAAGCTTTCTTT. This codes for CASSMVADTEAFF.

CDR3 DNA sequence: TGCAGCGTTGGCGACAGGGCACTTACCTACGAGCAGTACTTC. Amino acid sequence: CSVGDRALTYEQYF. The chain carries TRBV29-1 and TRBJ2-5; TRBD1 matches at 7 bases. The J call is doubtful: the DNA matches TRBJ2-7 better. Per germline, CDR1 SQVTM and CDR2 ANQGSEA. This CDR3 is built from 14 residues.

V and J are TRBV29-1 and TRBJ1-1; D is ambiguous. CDR3 size: 12 residues. Per germline, CDR1 SQVTM and CDR2 ANQGSEA. V lost 0 bases and J 6 bases, leaving 8 bases between the germline ends. The CDR3 loop reads CSVEDLGAEAFF. CDR3 DNA: TGCAGCGTTGAAGATCTCGGGGCTGAAGCTTTCTTT. Combining the CDR3 with reference TRBV29-1 and TRBJ1-1 gives the whole variable domain SAVISQKPSRDICQRGTSLTIQCQVDSQVTMMFWYRQQPGQSLTLIATANQGSEATYESGFVIDKFPISRPNLTFSTLTVSNMSPEDSSIYLCSVEDLGAEAFFGQGTRLTVV.

This chain joins TRBV6-5 and TRBJ1-3; D may be TRBD1 (6 bases). Deletions cut 6 bases from V and 4 bases from J, with 13 bases between. The CDR3 length is 14 residues. The germline CDR1 and CDR2 sequences are MNHEY and SVGAGI. The CDR3 is CASRQGIAGNTIYF. The CDR3 region has the DNA TGTGCCAGCAGACAGGGCATCGCCGGAAACACCATATATTTT.

The V and J genes are TRBV4-3 and TRBJ2-7, with 10 bases that match TRBD1. The germline V gene has CDR1 LGHNA and CDR2 YSLEER. J was trimmed by 2 bases and V by 4 bases; bases with no gene match: 14. There are 18 residues in the CDR3. The CDR3: CASSPTLGTGTGAYEQYF. The DNA for the CDR3 is TGCGCCAGCAGCCCTACCCTAGGCACCGGGACAGGGGCCTACGAGCAGTACTTC.

The rearrangement uses TRBV6-5 and TRBJ2-7; 8 positions agree with TRBD1. V gave up 6 bases and J gave up 3 bases; unmatched junction bases: 4. Germline assignment: CDR1 MNHEY and CDR2 SVGAGI. This CDR3 is built from 13 residues. The CDR3 region is CASSRDRGYEQYF. As DNA, the CDR3 is TGTGCCAGCAGCCGTGACAGGGGCTACGAGCAGTACTTC.

This clone was seen only a few times. This chain uses TRBV5-1 with TRBJ2-5, with D unclear. The germline V gene has CDR1 SGHRS and CDR2 YFSETQ. The CDR3 is made up of 12 amino acids. V was shortened by 5 bases and J by 1 base, with 6 bases between the two germline ends. The CDR3 nucleotides are TGCGCCAGCAGAGCCGGCCAAGAGACCCAGTACTTC. Translated: CASRAGQETQYF.

In this sample, this clone turned up a few times. The chain joins TRBV2 to TRBJ2-1; 13 nucleotides agree with TRBD2. Germline V gene data show CDR1 as SNHLY and CDR2 as FYNNEI. V was clipped by 0 bases and J by 16 bases; unmatched bases: 6. The CDR3 contains 14 residues. DNA of the CDR3: TGTGCCAGCAGTGAAGCACTAGCGGGAGGGCGCCTTTTCTTC. It translates to CASSEALAGGRLFF. Full variable domain (outside the CDR3, taken from reference TRBV2 and TRBJ2-1): EPEVTQTPSHQVTQMGQEVILRCVPISNHLYFYWYRQILGQKVEFLVSFYNNEISEKSEIFDDQFSVERPDGSNFTLKIRSTKLEDSAMYFCASSEALAGGRLFFGPGTRLTVL.

The CDR3 reads CASSQVGPLYNEQFF. In nucleotides, the CDR3 is TGCGCCAGCAGCCAAGTGGGCCCACTTTACAATGAGCAGTTCTTC. The chain employs TRBV4-3 and TRBJ2-1; no clear D. Trimming pared 1 base from V and 4 bases from J, leaving 11 bases between. CDR3 size: 15 residues. Germline CDR1 is LGHNA and CDR2 is YSLEER.

This clone was found once. Sequence at one end of the junction differs from germline and may be a read error. The rearrangement uses TRBV2 and TRBJ1-6; 7 nucleotides line up with TRBD1. The CDR3 totals 15 residues. Germline V CDR1 and CDR2: SNHLY, FYNNEI. CDR3 sequence reads: CASRGQQPYNSPPHF. CDR3 nucleotides: TGTGCCAGCAGGGGACAGCAACCCTATAATTCACCCCCCCACTTT.

This chain uses TRBV7-9 with TRBJ2-5; D perhaps matches TRBD1 (6 bases). Trimming stripped 8 bases from V and 1 base from J, with 14 bases between. Germline V lookup: CDR1 SEHNR, CDR2 FQNEAQ (reference sequence). This CDR3 spans 14 amino acids. The CDR3 bases are TGTGCCAGCGGTGACCCGGACAGCCAAGAGACCCAGTACTTC. Its protein product is CASGDPDSQETQYF.

The J gene is TRBJ1-2, the V gene TRBV2; D ambiguous. The CDR3 is 11 amino acids. Per the germline V gene, CDR1 is SNHLY and CDR2 is FYNNEI. The germline V and J ends were trimmed by 4 bases and 8 bases, with 8 bases remaining between them. CDR3 region: CASSGAEGYTF. DNA of the CDR3: TGTGCCAGCAGTGGGGCAGAAGGCTACACCTTC.

The rearrangement joins TRBV27 to TRBJ2-1, with TRBD1 matching over 8 bases. The CDR3 spans 16 residues. Germline V gene sequence: CDR1 MNHEY, CDR2 SMNVEV (reference sequence). Germline trimming cut 2 bases from V and 7 bases from J; bases unmatched to any gene: 10. CDR3 loop: CASSLNWAGGMNEQFF. The CDR3 DNA follows: TGTGCCAGCAGTTTAAACTGGGCAGGGGGCATGAATGAGCAGTTCTTC.

The chain uses TRBV19 and TRBJ1-2; D unclear. V shed 7 bases and J shed 3 bases, with 18 bases lying between them. The germline CDR1 and CDR2 sequences are LNHDA and SQIVND (reference sequence). There are 15 residues in the CDR3. Written as DNA, the CDR3 is TGTGCCAGTACCCTGGAGAGAGGTACGCACTATGGCTACACCTTC. Encoded protein: CASTLERGTHYGYTF.